The sequence of this T cell receptor beta chain was determined in a study of T cells after yellow fever vaccination. The table lists this clonotype with a few counts. TCRdb re-analysed the 5' RACE reads in MiXCR, keeping a single row per CDR3 protein. The top ten hold 15% to 20% of the sample, which has hundreds of thousands of distinct CDR3 sequences, about 15% seen once. The CDR3 covers 15 residues. Germline-derived CDR1 and CDR2 are SQVTM and ANQGSEA. Trimming took 3 bases from V and 0 from J, leaving 13 bases between them. The rearrangement joins TRBV29-1 to TRBJ2-3, with D perhaps given as TRBD1 or TRBD2 (5 bases each). The sequencing used PBMCs, collected around 5 days after the first yellow fever vaccination. This clonotype originated in a man in his late teens or twenties who received the YFV17D yellow fever vaccine. The CDR3 DNA sequence: TGCAGCGTTGATTATGTGGGACCTAGCACAGATACGCAGTATTTT. Translated: CSVDYVGPSTDTQYF.